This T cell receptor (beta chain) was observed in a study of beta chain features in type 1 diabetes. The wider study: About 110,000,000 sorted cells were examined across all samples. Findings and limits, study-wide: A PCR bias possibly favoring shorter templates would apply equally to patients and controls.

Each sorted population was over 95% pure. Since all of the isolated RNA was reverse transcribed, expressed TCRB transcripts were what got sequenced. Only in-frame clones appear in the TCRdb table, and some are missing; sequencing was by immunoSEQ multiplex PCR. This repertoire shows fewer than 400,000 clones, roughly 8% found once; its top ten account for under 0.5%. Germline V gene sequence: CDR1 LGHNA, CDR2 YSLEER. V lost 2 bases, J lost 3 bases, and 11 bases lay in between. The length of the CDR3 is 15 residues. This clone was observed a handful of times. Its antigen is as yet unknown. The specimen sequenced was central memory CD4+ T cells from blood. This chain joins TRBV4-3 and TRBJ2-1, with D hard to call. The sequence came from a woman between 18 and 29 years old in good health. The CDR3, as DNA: TGCGCCAGCAGCCAAAGGGTGGGTGGCTACAATGAGCAGTTCTTC. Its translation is CASSQRVGGYNEQFF.